Here is one T cell receptor beta chain with its context. The antigen remains undetermined. Every diagnosis used clinical symptoms, serum thyroxine and TRAb, thyroid ultrasound and orbital computed tomography. Source material for PBMCs was 9 to 10 ml fresh peripheral blood. Trimming took off 6 bases at V and 6 bases at J, with 14 bases between the two ends. The CDR3 is 13 amino acids. This entry is derived from a study of T cells in Graves' hyperthyroidism and ophthalmopathy. Authors of the study amplified TCR beta CDR3 regions from RNA transcripts. The TCR CDR3 was amplified in a first-round RT-PCR using the HTBI primer set. In TCRdb, the multiplex PCR reads were re-called with MiXCR into one record per CDR3 protein. The repertoire holds approximately 690,000 distinct CDR3 sequences, 20% to 25% seen once, with roughly a third in the top ten. Study-wide findings and caveats: Most clonotypes that expanded in the thyroid above 0.001 also showed up in blood.

The gene calls are TRBV12-3 or TRBV12-4 and TRBJ1-1; D remains ambiguous. The sequenced sample consisted of blood. This receptor was identified in a man aged 30 to 39 with Graves' ophthalmopathy. The CDR3 region is CASSPTGGSEAFF. The CDR3 DNA reads TGTGCCAGCAGCCCTACGGGAGGGTCTGAAGCTTTCTTT.